This T cell receptor (beta chain) stems from a study of beta chain features in type 1 diabetes. Study-level information: When patients were set against healthy donors, age, gender and cell yields were similar. The study, taken as a whole, reports: When Type 1 diabetes patients were examined, their TCRB CDR3s proved moderately but significantly shorter in all four CD4+ subsets. Lower insertion and higher deletion counts appeared at VDJ junctions in type 1 diabetes patients. Patients showed naive, central memory and Treg TCRB repertoires that appeared more similar than those of healthy donors.

Germline loops: CDR1 KGHSH, CDR2 LQKENI. CDR3 length: 14 residues. Trimming took 0 bases from V and 3 from J, leaving 8 bases between them. The sequenced template was cDNA made from the entire isolated RNA. TCRdb's table, derived via immunoSEQ multiplex PCR, lists solely in-frame clones and lacks some. Here the sample spans a few hundred thousand clones, around an eighth being singletons. In total, each donor contributed a single heparinised blood draw that averaged around 120 mL. This clone occurred a few times. Its antigen is not known. This TCR was sampled from a young man with type 1 diabetes. The sequencing sample was made of naive CD4+ T cells from blood. The V and J genes are TRBV18 and TRBJ2-5, with unresolved D. This CDR3 is CASSPPMAEETQYF. The CDR3 DNA reads TGTGCCAGCTCACCACCGATGGCGGAAGAGACCCAGTACTTC.